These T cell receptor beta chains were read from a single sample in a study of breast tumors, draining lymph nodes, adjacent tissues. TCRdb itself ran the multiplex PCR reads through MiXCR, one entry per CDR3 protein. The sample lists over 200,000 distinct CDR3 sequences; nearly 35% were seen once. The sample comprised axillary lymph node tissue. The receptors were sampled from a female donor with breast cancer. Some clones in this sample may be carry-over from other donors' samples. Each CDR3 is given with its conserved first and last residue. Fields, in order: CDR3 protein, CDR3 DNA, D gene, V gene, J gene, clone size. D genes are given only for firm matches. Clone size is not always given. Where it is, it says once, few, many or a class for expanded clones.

CDR3 protein: CASSSVAGGKTQYF
CDR3 DNA: TGTGCCAGCAGCTCCGTTGCGGGGGGCAAGACCCAGTACTTC
D gene: TRBD2
V gene: TRBV7-6
J gene: TRBJ2-5
clone size: many

CDR3 protein: CASSLTGPGAYGANVLTF
CDR3 DNA: TGTGCCAGCAGCTTAACGGGACCGGGGGCGTACGGGGCCAACGTCCTGACTTTC
D gene: -
V gene: TRBV7-3
J gene: TRBJ2-6
clone size: many

CDR3 protein: CASSQERGLGYGYTF
CDR3 DNA: TGTGCCAGCAGCCAAGAGAGGGGGCTGGGATATGGCTACACCTTC
D gene: TRBD1
V gene: TRBV3-1
J gene: TRBJ1-2
clone size: many

CDR3 protein: CASTRGSSDYNEQFF
CDR3 DNA: TGTGCCAGCACCAGGGGATCCTCGGACTACAATGAGCAGTTCTTC
D gene: -
V gene: TRBV6-1
J gene: TRBJ2-1
clone size: few

CDR3 protein: CASSQDGLAGYEQYF
CDR3 DNA: TGTGCCAGCAGCCAAGATGGACTAGCGGGCTACGAGCAGTACTTC
D gene: TRBD2
V gene: TRBV4-2
J gene: TRBJ2-7
clone size: many

CDR3 protein: CATSDLRDRSYEQYF
CDR3 DNA: TGTGCCACCAGTGATTTAAGGGACAGGTCCTACGAGCAGTACTTC
D gene: TRBD1
V gene: TRBV24-1
J gene: TRBJ2-7
clone size: many

CDR3 protein: CSARDYWVEQFF
CDR3 DNA: TGCAGTGCTAGAGATTATTGGGTTGAGCAGTTCTTC
D gene: -
V gene: TRBV20-1
J gene: TRBJ2-1
clone size: many

CDR3 protein: CASRGARVNEQFF
CDR3 DNA: TGTGCCAGCAGGGGAGCCCGGGTCAATGAGCAGTTCTTC
D gene: -
V gene: TRBV7-9
J gene: TRBJ2-1
clone size: -

CDR3 protein: CASSLSGGELFF
CDR3 DNA: TGTGCCAGCAGCTTATCCGGAGGGGAGCTGTTTTTT
D gene: -
V gene: TRBV5-5
J gene: TRBJ2-2
clone size: many

CDR3 protein: CAGSFTANYGYTF
CDR3 DNA: TGTGCCGGCAGTTTTACGGCGAACTATGGCTACACCTTC
D gene: -
V gene: TRBV6-5
J gene: TRBJ1-2
clone size: -

CDR3 protein: CASTERGGEKLFF
CDR3 DNA: TGTGCCAGCACCGAAAGGGGTGGTGAAAAACTGTTTTTT
D gene: -
V gene: TRBV6-5
J gene: TRBJ1-4
clone size: many

CDR3 protein: CASSVRRRQETQYF
CDR3 DNA: TGTGCCAGCAGCGTAAGACGGCGGCAAGAGACCCAGTACTTC
D gene: -
V gene: TRBV7-8
J gene: TRBJ2-5
clone size: many

CDR3 protein: CASSSNRHEQYF
CDR3 DNA: TGCGCCAGCAGCAGTAATAGGCACGAGCAGTACTTC
D gene: -
V gene: TRBV10-2
J gene: TRBJ2-7
clone size: many

CDR3 protein: CSAGTSQETQYF
CDR3 DNA: TGCAGTGCAGGGACAAGCCAAGAGACCCAGTACTTC
D gene: -
V gene: TRBV20-1
J gene: TRBJ2-5
clone size: many

CDR3 protein: CASSQDRGVVGQPQHF
CDR3 DNA: TGTGCCAGCAGCCAAGACAGGGGAGTGGTCGGTCAGCCCCAGCATTTT
D gene: -
V gene: TRBV4-2
J gene: TRBJ1-5
clone size: many